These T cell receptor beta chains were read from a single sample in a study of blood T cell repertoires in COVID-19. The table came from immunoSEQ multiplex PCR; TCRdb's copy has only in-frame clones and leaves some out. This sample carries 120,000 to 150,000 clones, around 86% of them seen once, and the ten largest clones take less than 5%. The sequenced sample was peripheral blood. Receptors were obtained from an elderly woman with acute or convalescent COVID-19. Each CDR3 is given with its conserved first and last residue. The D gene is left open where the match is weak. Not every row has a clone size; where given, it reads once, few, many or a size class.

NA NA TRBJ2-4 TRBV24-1 CATSRKPSSGGSGAKNIQYF TGTGCCACCAGTAGGAAACCCTCCTCTGGGGGGTCGGGAGCCAAAAACATTCAGTACTTC
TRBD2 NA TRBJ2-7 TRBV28 CASSPRDYYEQYF TGTGCCAGCAGTCCCCGGGACTACTACGAGCAGTACTTC
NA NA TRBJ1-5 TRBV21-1 CASSTSGQGGHHHNQPQHF TGTGCCAGCAGCACCTCAGGACAGGGGGGCCATCACCACAATCAGCCCCAGCATTTT
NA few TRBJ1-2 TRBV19 CASSIQGTYGYTF TGTGCCAGTAGTATACAGGGGACCTATGGCTACACCTTC
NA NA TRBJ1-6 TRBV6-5 CASRSGSFNSPLHF TGTGCCAGCAGATCCGGGTCCTTTAATTCACCCCTCCACTTT
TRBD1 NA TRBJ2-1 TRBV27 CASSTGGVYNEQFF TGTGCCAGCTCCACAGGGGGAGTCTACAATGAGCAGTTCTTC
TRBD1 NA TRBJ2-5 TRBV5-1 CASSQTGQIKETQYF TGCGCCAGCAGCCAGACGGGACAGATAAAAGAGACCCAGTACTTC
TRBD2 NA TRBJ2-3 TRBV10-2 CASSENSGGPPDTQYF TGCGCCAGCAGTGAGAATAGCGGGGGGCCCCCAGATACGCAGTATTTT
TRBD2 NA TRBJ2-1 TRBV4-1 CASSHKSLTSGSYNEQFF TGCGCCAGCAGCCATAAATCTTTGACTAGCGGGAGCTACAATGAGCAGTTCTTC
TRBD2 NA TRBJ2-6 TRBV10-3 CAISESSSGKSSGANVLTF TGTGCCATCAGTGAGTCGAGTAGCGGGAAATCCTCCGGGGCCAACGTCCTGACTTTC
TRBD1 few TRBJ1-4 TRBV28 CASTTMWDRGRPNEKLFF TGTGCCAGCACCACGATGTGGGACAGGGGCCGACCTAATGAAAAACTGTTTTTT
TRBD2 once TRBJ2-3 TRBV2 CASKRLAGDFRNTQYF TGTGCCAGCAAACGACTAGCGGGTGACTTCCGGAATACGCAGTATTTT
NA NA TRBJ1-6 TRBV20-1 CSASRQVVSGSPLHF TGCAGTGCTAGTCGACAGGTGGTATCGGGTTCACCCCTCCACTTT
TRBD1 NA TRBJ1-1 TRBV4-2 CASSPLGTGNQNTEAFF TGTGCCAGCAGCCCGCTAGGGACAGGGAATCAGAACACTGAAGCTTTCTTT
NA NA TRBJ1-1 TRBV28 CASSFVLGTGQMNTEAFF TGTGCCAGCAGTTTTGTGCTTGGAACAGGTCAAATGAACACTGAAGCTTTCTTT
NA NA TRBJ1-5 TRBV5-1 CASRRDSNQPQHF TGCGCCAGCAGGCGGGATAGCAATCAGCCCCAGCATTTT
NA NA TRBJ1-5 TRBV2 CASSQVTAGNQPQHF TGTGCCAGCAGTCAAGTTACGGCGGGCAATCAGCCCCAGCATTTT
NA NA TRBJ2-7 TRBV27 CASRYGVGYEQYF TGTGCCAGCAGATACGGAGTTGGGTACGAGCAGTACTTC
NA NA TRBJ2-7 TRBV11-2 CASRGNRRGLSEQYF TGTGCCAGCAGGGGGAACAGGAGGGGTTTGTCCGAGCAGTACTTC
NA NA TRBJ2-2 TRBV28 CASRIVVNTGELFF TGTGCCAGCAGGATAGTAGTCAACACCGGGGAGCTGTTTTTT
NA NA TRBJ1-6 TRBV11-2 CASSLGGGVNSPLHF TGTGCCAGCAGCTTAGGGGGAGGGGTCAATTCACCCCTCCACTTT
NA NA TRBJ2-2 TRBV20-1 CSASLATNTGELFF TGCAGTGCTAGTTTAGCAACGAACACCGGGGAGCTGTTTTTT
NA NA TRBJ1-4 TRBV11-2 CASSPRRDYEKLFF TGTGCCAGCAGCCCTCGACGAGACTATGAAAAACTGTTTTTT
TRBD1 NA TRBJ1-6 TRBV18 CASSASGQGALFSLHF TGTGCCAGCTCGGCATCGGGACAGGGGGCCCTCTTTTCCCTCCACTTT
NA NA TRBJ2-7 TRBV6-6 CASSYSWSYEQYF TGTGCCAGCAGTTACTCGTGGAGCTACGAGCAGTACTTC
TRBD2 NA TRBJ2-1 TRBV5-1 CATSREGPYNEQFF TGCGCCACCAGCCGGGAGGGTCCCTACAATGAGCAGTTCTTC
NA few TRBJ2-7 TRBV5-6 CASSLVGSPYEQYF TGTGCCAGCAGCTTGGTAGGGAGCCCCTACGAGCAGTACTTC
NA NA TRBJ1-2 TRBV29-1 CSVSGGAQNDGYTF TGCAGCGTTTCGGGGGGGGCGCAAAACGATGGCTACACCTTC
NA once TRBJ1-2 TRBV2 CASSETKGYTF TGTGCCAGCAGTGAGACTAAGGGCTACACCTTC
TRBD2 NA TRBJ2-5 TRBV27 CASSYRPNFPGLAGRQETQYF TGTGCCAGCAGTTACCGTCCGAACTTCCCGGGACTAGCGGGACGACAAGAGACCCAGTACTTC
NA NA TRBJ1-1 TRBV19 CASSIFGGNTEAFF TGTGCCAGTAGTATTTTCGGGGGTAACACTGAAGCTTTCTTT
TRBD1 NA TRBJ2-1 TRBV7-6 CASSPGQGHLYNEQFF TGTGCCAGCAGCCCCGGACAGGGCCACCTTTACAATGAGCAGTTCTTC
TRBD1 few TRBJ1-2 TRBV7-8 CASSGRGTAYGYTF TGTGCCAGCAGCGGAAGAGGGACAGCCTATGGCTACACCTTC
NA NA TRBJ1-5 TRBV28 CASSLVSPYSNQPQHF TGTGCCAGCAGTTTGGTCAGTCCTTATAGCAATCAGCCCCAGCATTTT
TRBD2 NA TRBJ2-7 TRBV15 CATSRNTGTSILRGEQYF TGTGCCACCAGCAGAAACACCGGGACTAGCATCCTCCGCGGCGAGCAGTACTTC
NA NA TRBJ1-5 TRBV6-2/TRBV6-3 CASSSPRRGGNQPQHF TGTGCCAGCAGTTCCCCCCGCAGGGGCGGCAATCAGCCCCAGCATTTT
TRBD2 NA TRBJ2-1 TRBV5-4 CASSRGTSGVNEQFF TGTGCCAGCAGCCGCGGGACTAGCGGGGTAAATGAGCAGTTCTTC
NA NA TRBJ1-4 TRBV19 CASSQQGVNEKLFF TGTGCCAGTAGTCAACAGGGAGTTAATGAAAAACTGTTTTTT
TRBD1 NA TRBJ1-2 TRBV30 CAWGRGGTEPYGYTF TGTGCCTGGGGCCGAGGCGGGACAGAACCTTATGGCTACACCTTC
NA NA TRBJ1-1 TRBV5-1 CASSVGHTEAFF TGCGCCAGCAGCGTGGGGCACACTGAAGCTTTCTTT